The 18 T cell receptor beta chains below were found in one sample sequenced in a study of OX40 agonist ivuxolimab in advanced cancers. This table comes from immunoSEQ multiplex PCR, and its TCRdb copy is limited to in-frame clones, with some not included. The repertoire has roughly 92,000 clones, roughly 90% of them found once; the top ten carry roughly 3.5%. The material was CD4+ or CD8+ T cells sorted from blood, obtained in a trial of the OX40 agonist ivuxolimab. The receptor source for this set is an adult with an advanced solid tumor such as melanoma, head and neck, liver or kidney cancer.

The rearrangement links TRBV4-1 to TRBJ2-7, with 7 bases fitting TRBD1. CDR1 is MGHRA and CDR2 is YSYEKL in the germline V gene. V dropped 3 bases and J dropped 6; count of bases not matched to a gene: 5. The CDR3 contains 13 residues. DNA of the CDR3: TGCGCCAGCAGCCAGAGACAGGGTTCCGAGCAGTACTTC. Amino acid sequence: CASSQRQGSEQYF.

The rearrangement uses TRBV27 and TRBJ2-7; D not resolved. This CDR3 is 14 amino acids long. CDR1 MNHEY and CDR2 SMNVEV come from the germline V gene (reference sequence). Trimming stripped 1 base from V and 2 bases from J, with 9 bases between. As DNA, the CDR3 is TGTGCCAGCAGTTTATGGCCTGGAGCCTACGAGCAGTACTTC. This sequence encodes CASSLWPGAYEQYF.

The genes are TRBV4-1 and TRBJ2-2, with a possible D match to TRBD2 (5 bases). There are 13 residues in the CDR3. The germline CDR1 and CDR2 sequences are MGHRA and YSYEKL. The V and J ends lost 3 bases and 4 bases respectively, with 6 bases between them. CDR3 nucleotide sequence: TGCGCCAGCAGCCAGAGCGGCACCGGGGAGCTGTTTTTT. Translated, it gives CASSQSGTGELFF.

This clone came up once. Distinct nucleotide sequences in the sample also encode this CDR3. The chain employs TRBV13 and TRBJ1-2; D is ambiguous. The V end was cut by 3 bases, the J end by 3 bases, with 8 bases between. There are 13 residues in the CDR3. CDR1 and CDR2 (germline): PRHDT, FYEKMQ (reference sequence). CDR3 amino acids: CASSLEHYYGYTF. CDR3 nucleotides: TGTGCCAGCAGCTTGGAACACTACTATGGCTACACCTTC.

The genes are TRBV9 and TRBJ1-1; no definite D call. The germline V and J ends were trimmed by 5 bases and 4 bases, with 6 bases remaining between them. CDR1 is SGDLS, CDR2 YYNGEE, per germline. The CDR3 runs 11 residues. This CDR3 reads CASSYGTEAFF. DNA of the CDR3: TGTGCCAGCAGTTACGGCACTGAAGCTTTCTTT. Complete variable domain (other parts from reference TRBV9 and TRBJ1-1): DSGVTQTPKHLITATGQRVTLRCSPRSGDLSVYWYQQSLDQGLQFLIQYYNGEERAKGNILERFSAQQFPDLHSELNLSSLELGDSALYFCASSYGTEAFFGQGTRLTVV.

The rearrangement joins TRBV6-5 to TRBJ1-1; no reliable D call. The ends were cut back, 2 bases at V and 8 bases at J, with 12 bases in the middle. This CDR3 is built from 13 residues. Germline CDR1 is MNHEY and CDR2 is SVGAGI. The chain's CDR3 is CASSYGPDSEAFF. CDR3 sequence (DNA): TGTGCCAGCAGTTACGGACCGGATTCAGAAGCTTTCTTT.

This chain joins TRBV19 and TRBJ1-1, with a tentative D call TRBD1 (6 bases). The CDR3 spans 13 residues. V was pared by 3 bases and J by 5 bases, with 10 bases between. CDR1 LNHDA and CDR2 SQIVND come from the germline V gene (reference sequence). The CDR3 DNA reads TGTGCCAGTAGTATGGGGGGGGCGACTGAAGCTTTCTTT. This codes for CASSMGGATEAFF.

A remark on this clone: Other DNA sequences in the sample encode the same CDR3. The genes are TRBV19 and TRBJ1-2; D uncertain. The CDR3 loop spans 13 amino acids. Trimming cost V 3 bases and J 4 bases, with 9 bases left between them. CDR1 and CDR2 (germline): LNHDA, SQIVND (reference sequence). The CDR3 DNA sequence: TGTGCCAGTAGTATGGGGTCAGTCTATGGCTACACCTTC. It yields the protein CASSMGSVYGYTF.

This chain uses TRBV4-1 with TRBJ2-7, with D maybe TRBD1 (5 bases). CDR3 length: 12 residues. Germline V gives CDR1 MGHRA, CDR2 YSYEKL. Trimming cost V 6 bases and J 4 bases, with 10 bases left between them. The CDR3 region is CASRGRDYEQYF. The CDR3 DNA is TGCGCCAGCAGGGGGCGAGATTACGAGCAGTACTTC.

This clone has only one observation. The V gene is TRBV12-5, the J gene TRBJ2-2, with D tentatively TRBD2 (6 bases). This CDR3 has 16 residues. The ends were cut back, 6 bases at V and 2 bases at J, with 16 bases in the middle. Per germline, CDR1 LGHNT and CDR2 FRNRAP. The CDR3: CASGPARRENTGELFF. Here the CDR3 DNA reads TGTGCTAGTGGCCCCGCGAGGCGGGAAAACACCGGGGAGCTGTTTTTT.

V gene TRBV19 combines with J gene TRBJ2-7, with D possibly being TRBD1 (6 bases). Germline loops: CDR1 LNHDA, CDR2 SQIVND (reference sequence). There are 14 residues in the CDR3. Trimming took off 1 base at V and 4 bases at J, with 11 bases between the two ends. CDR3 amino acids: CASSIGAGDYEQYF. Here the CDR3 DNA reads TGTGCCAGTAGTATAGGGGCAGGGGATTACGAGCAGTACTTC.

The CDR3 protein is CAGGTSASYEQYF. DNA for the CDR3: TGTGCCGGCGGGACTAGCGCCTCCTACGAGCAGTACTTC. The V call is TRBV5-4, the J call TRBJ2-5; the match to TRBD2 covers 10 bases. The end of the DNA is better explained by TRBJ2-7, so the J call may be wrong. Per germline, CDR1 SGHNT and CDR2 YYREEE (reference sequence). The CDR3 sequence is 13 residues long.

This chain connects TRBV6-6 to TRBJ1-5; D remains ambiguous. From germline, CDR1 is MNHNY and CDR2 SVGAGI (reference sequence). The CDR3 extends over 13 amino acids. The V gene lost 2 bases and the J gene lost 11 bases, with 13 bases spanning the gap. The CDR3 region is CASSYGEQEAQHF. The DNA of the CDR3 is TGTGCCAGCAGTTACGGTGAGCAGGAAGCCCAGCATTTT.

The rearrangement joins TRBV27 to TRBJ1-2, with D tentatively TRBD1 (5 bases). V was cut by 4 bases and J by 2 bases, with 17 bases left in between. Germline V gene data show CDR1 as MNHEY and CDR2 as SMNVEV (reference sequence). CDR3 length: 16 residues. The CDR3 DNA reads TGTGCCAGCAGTTATTCGGTGGGACGTAAAAACTATGGCTACACCTTC. This translates into CASSYSVGRKNYGYTF.

The chain uses TRBV7-6 and TRBJ1-5; D is ambiguous. This CDR3 spans 16 amino acids. V was shortened by 0 bases and J by 1 base, with 10 bases between the two germline ends. Germline values: CDR1 SGHVS, CDR2 FNYEAQ. CDR3 DNA: TGTGCCAGCAGCTTAGCGTCTCGGCCCAGCAATCAGCCCCAGCATTTT. The encoded protein is CASSLASRPSNQPQHF.

The J gene is TRBJ2-2, the V gene TRBV6-1, with D hard to call. The CDR3 has 15 residues. Germline V gene lookup returns CDR1 MNHNS and CDR2 SASEGT. Trimming pared 6 bases from V and 1 base from J, leaving 12 bases between. In DNA, the CDR3 is TGTGCCAGCAGCTCAAGGTCGGGGAACACCGGGGAGCTGTTTTTT. Protein: CASSSRSGNTGELFF.

The J gene is TRBJ2-1, the V gene TRBV2; no clear D gene. The CDR3 runs 11 residues. V dropped 8 bases and J dropped 6 bases, with 8 bases sitting between them. The V gene's germline CDR1 is SNHLY and CDR2 FYNNEI. In DNA form, the CDR3 reads TGTGCCAGCCGCGATATCAATGAGCAGTTCTTC. This codes for CASRDINEQFF.

The CDR3 sequence: CASSEGQHNEQFF. The CDR3 DNA is TGTGCCAGCAGTGAAGGGCAACACAATGAGCAGTTCTTC. The V and J genes are TRBV2 and TRBJ2-1; D ambiguous. Germline V lookup: CDR1 SNHLY, CDR2 FYNNEI. The CDR3 is made up of 13 amino acids. V shed 1 base and J shed 5 bases, with 6 bases lying between them.